The rows below give T cell receptor beta chains drawn from one sample of a study of shared clonotypes between healthy human individuals. This table comes from immunoSEQ multiplex PCR, and its TCRdb copy is limited to in-frame clones, with some not included. The top ten clones hold roughly 0.34% of a sample with roughly 2.2 million clones, roughly 92% of them seen once. The sequenced sample consisted of naive CD4+ T cells from PBMCs. The receptor source for this set is a man aged 18 to 29 in good health. Some clones in this sample may be carry-over from other donors' samples. Both conserved end residues are part of each CDR3.

v_gene: TRBV19
j_gene: TRBJ1-5
CDR3aa: CASRSEGDGNQPQHF

v_gene: TRBV5-1
j_gene: TRBJ2-5
CDR3aa: CASSPPLAGGPEETQYF

v_gene: TRBV10-3
j_gene: TRBJ2-1
CDR3aa: CAISVGSSNEQFF

v_gene: TRBV28
j_gene: TRBJ2-2
CDR3aa: CASSPGGSGELFF

v_gene: TRBV7-2
j_gene: TRBJ1-2
CDR3aa: CASSQNYGYTF

v_gene: TRBV5-1
j_gene: TRBJ1-1
CDR3aa: CASHSDPKTASKAFF

v_gene: TRBV28
j_gene: TRBJ1-3
CDR3aa: CASSFNSGNTIYF

v_gene: TRBV5-1
j_gene: TRBJ2-5
CDR3aa: CASSLERGPDRQTQYF

v_gene: TRBV7-2
j_gene: TRBJ1-1
CDR3aa: CASSWDRGPTEAFF

v_gene: TRBV5-4
j_gene: TRBJ2-5
CDR3aa: CASSLGTGRSGETQYF

v_gene: TRBV30
j_gene: TRBJ1-1
CDR3aa: CAWSTRVLVNTEAFF

v_gene: TRBV7-2
j_gene: TRBJ1-1
CDR3aa: CASSRDRVPRAEAFF

v_gene: TRBV27
j_gene: TRBJ2-1
CDR3aa: CASSFSGTSVYNEQFF

v_gene: TRBV10-2
j_gene: TRBJ1-2
CDR3aa: CASSESRTVSGYTF

v_gene: TRBV4-1
j_gene: TRBJ2-5
CDR3aa: CASSQDRGVGETQYF

v_gene: TRBV28
j_gene: TRBJ2-1
CDR3aa: CASSLAGLGRAEQFF

v_gene: TRBV28
j_gene: TRBJ1-5
CDR3aa: CASSLITTGGQPQHF

v_gene: TRBV28
j_gene: TRBJ1-3
CDR3aa: CASTTQGLSSGNTIYF

v_gene: TRBV7-2
j_gene: TRBJ2-3
CDR3aa: CASSFSPGQDRTDTQYF

v_gene: TRBV7-2
j_gene: TRBJ2-2
CDR3aa: CASSFQSRVSTGELFF

v_gene: TRBV11-2
j_gene: TRBJ2-7
CDR3aa: CASIRGKGLSYEQYF

v_gene: TRBV7-8
j_gene: TRBJ2-2
CDR3aa: CASSLALAGVGELFF

v_gene: TRBV6-5
j_gene: TRBJ1-2
CDR3aa: CASSRGLTVGYTF

v_gene: TRBV10-3
j_gene: TRBJ1-1
CDR3aa: CASTTGGGLGTEAFF

v_gene: TRBV6-5
j_gene: TRBJ2-7
CDR3aa: CASSEPGTYEQYF

v_gene: TRBV7-3
j_gene: TRBJ2-1
CDR3aa: CASSRTSGYGEQFF

v_gene: TRBV11-1
j_gene: TRBJ2-7
CDR3aa: CASSLRTTEQYF

v_gene: TRBV6-5
j_gene: TRBJ1-6
CDR3aa: CASREVGNSPLHF

v_gene: TRBV2
j_gene: TRBJ1-5
CDR3aa: CASSEGQYNQPQHF

v_gene: TRBV6-4
j_gene: TRBJ2-1
CDR3aa: CASSDSAVLSYNEQFF

v_gene: TRBV18
j_gene: TRBJ1-2
CDR3aa: CASSPFGWADYGYTF

v_gene: TRBV19
j_gene: TRBJ1-5
CDR3aa: CASSIRDSNQPQHF

v_gene: TRBV9
j_gene: TRBJ2-2
CDR3aa: CASSGDWGQVDSAGELFF